This T cell receptor (beta chain) was retrieved from a study of T cells in Graves' hyperthyroidism and ophthalmopathy. Study-wide results and caveats: Among thyroid clonotypes expanded above 0.001, most also appeared in blood.

This clonotype showed up just a few times. Antigen: not known. PBMCs stemmed from approximately 9.1 ml fresh peripheral blood. Using RNA transcripts as the source, TCR beta CDR3 regions were amplified. Carried out on the TCR CDR3, a first-round RT-PCR used the HTBI primer set. TCRdb used MiXCR to reprocess the multiplex PCR reads, holding one entry per CDR3 protein. The sample carries about 690,000 distinct CDR3 sequences, roughly 17% recorded once. This receptor was obtained from a man aged 45-65 years with Graves' hyperthyroidism. Sequencing was carried out using blood.

The CDR3 spells CASSFRSRVNTEAFF. As DNA, the CDR3 is TGTGCCAGCAGTTTTAGGTCCAGAGTGAACACTGAAGCTTTCTTT. The V call is TRBV28, the J call TRBJ1-1; no reliable D call. Trimming shortened V by 3 bases and J by 0 bases, and 11 bases separated the two germline ends. The CDR3 length is 15 residues. CDR1 MDHEN and CDR2 SYDVKM come from the germline V gene.